A single sample gave rise to the 20 T cell receptor beta chains below, sequenced in a study of T-cell memory formation after mild COVID-19. TCRdb redid the calling of the 5' RACE reads with MiXCR, one entry per CDR3 protein. The sample lists approximately 300,000 distinct CDR3 sequences, approximately 15% seen once, with about 20% in the top ten. Sequenced material: PBMCs or a T cell subset sorted from them (not recorded which). The receptor set was obtained from a young man who had mild COVID-19 (a few samples of this study predate the infection). Cell type and time point are not known.

The table lists this clonotype with a few counts. This chain's CDR3 is CSVRAGGGYNEQFF. CDR3 bases: TGCAGCGTACGCGCGGGGGGCGGCTACAATGAGCAGTTCTTC. The chain couples TRBV29-1 to TRBJ2-1; 8 bases align to TRBD2. The germline V gene has CDR1 SQVTM and CDR2 ANQGSEA. V shed 6 bases, J shed 3 bases, and the junction held 7 bases outside the gene matches. The CDR3 extends over 14 amino acids.

This chain uses TRBV9 with TRBJ2-3; 9 bases align to TRBD2. From germline, CDR1 is SGDLS and CDR2 YYNGEE. CDR3 length: 16 residues. J was trimmed by 4 bases and V by 1 base; bases with no gene match: 7. The CDR3 protein is CASSVQTRGGPDTQYF. CDR3 coding DNA: TGTGCCAGCAGCGTACAGACGCGGGGGGGCCCAGATACGCAGTATTTT.

This clonotype was observed a few times. The chain has TRBV9 and TRBJ2-3; 8 nucleotides match TRBD2. The CDR3 is 15 residues long. CDR1 and CDR2 (germline): SGDLS, YYNGEE. With V trimmed by 3 bases and J by 5 bases, 8 bases remained unmatched. The CDR3 reads CASSGAGGFVDTQYF. CDR3 coding DNA: TGTGCCAGCAGCGGGGCGGGGGGCTTTGTAGATACGCAGTATTTT.

This clonotype was observed at least ten times. The chain carries TRBV27 and TRBJ1-5; perhaps TRBD1 as D (5 bases). Germline assignment: CDR1 MNHEY and CDR2 SMNVEV (reference sequence). With 1 base removed from V and 1 base from J, the gap between germline ends came to 8 bases. The CDR3 is 15 residues long. The CDR3 spells CASSLLGDSNQPQHF. The CDR3 DNA sequence: TGTGCCAGCAGTTTATTGGGGGACAGCAATCAGCCCCAGCATTTT.

This clonotype was seen more than once but under ten times. The chain has TRBV20-1 and TRBJ1-1; D may be TRBD1 (6 bases). The CDR3 is 14 residues long. The germline gives CDR1 DFQATT, CDR2 SNEGSKA (reference sequence). V gave up 2 bases and J gave up 0 bases, with 10 bases separating them. The CDR3 nucleotides are TGCAGTGCTAGACCGGGGGCCCTGAACACTGAAGCTTTCTTT. Translated, it gives CSARPGALNTEAFF.

This clonotype was observed a few times. This chain links TRBV27 with TRBJ2-7, with TRBD2 identical over 13 bases. Germline V gene data show CDR1 as MNHEY and CDR2 as SMNVEV (reference sequence). This CDR3 has 14 residues. With 5 bases clipped from V and 6 bases from J, the junction kept 4 bases outside the gene matches. CDR3 nucleotide sequence: TGTGCCAGCAGTCCTCGGACTAGCGGGGGCGAGCAGTACGTC. Its translation is CASSPRTSGGEQYV.

This clonotype was seen more than once but under ten times. The rearrangement links TRBV7-6 to TRBJ1-5; D not resolved. Germline V gives CDR1 SGHVS, CDR2 FNYEAQ. V was pared by 3 bases and J by 4 bases, with 10 bases between. This CDR3 has 14 residues. CDR3 residues: CASSLYGSNQPQHF. The CDR3 nucleotides read TGTGCCAGCAGCTTGTACGGTAGTAATCAGCCCCAGCATTTT.

This clonotype was seen more than once but under ten times. The gene calls are TRBV12-3 or TRBV12-4 and TRBJ2-3; 7 bases are a match to TRBD1. The CDR3 length is 15 residues. Trimming removed 6 bases from V and 1 base from J; junction bases left unmatched: 7. CDR3: CASSKGQFRTDTQYF. The CDR3 DNA follows: TGTGCCAGCAGCAAGGGACAGTTCCGCACAGATACGCAGTATTTT.

This clonotype was detected a few times. V usage is TRBV5-1 and J usage is TRBJ2-7; the D gene is possibly TRBD2 (7 bases). Per germline, CDR1 SGHRS and CDR2 YFSETQ. The CDR3 length is 15 residues. V was shortened by 3 bases and J by 7 bases, with 20 bases between the two germline ends. Here the CDR3 DNA reads TGCGCCAGCAGCTCCTGGGGGGGCGGCAATGAGGAGCAGTACTTC. Its protein product is CASSSWGGGNEEQYF.

The chain is built from TRBV4-3 and TRBJ1-6, with TRBD1 as a possible D gene (5 bases). Germline loops: CDR1 LGHNA, CDR2 YSLEER. CDR3 size: 17 residues. V lost 0 bases, J lost 5 bases, and 14 bases lay in between. The CDR3, as DNA: TGCGCCAGCAGCCAAGACTTCGGGGCAATTAATAATTCACCCCTCCACTTT. This codes for CASSQDFGAINNSPLHF.

The V gene is TRBV4-1, the J gene TRBJ2-7; 8 bases line up with TRBD1. CDR3 length equals 14 residues. The germline gives CDR1 MGHRA, CDR2 YSYEKL. The ends lost 4 bases at V and 5 bases at J; junction bases unmatched: 7. In DNA form, the CDR3 reads TGCGCCAGCAGCCCTTCGCGGACAGGGAACGAGCAGTACTTC. Translating gives CASSPSRTGNEQYF.

V gene TRBV25-1 combines with J gene TRBJ2-7, with 9 nucleotides matching TRBD2. V shed 3 bases, J shed 2 bases, and the junction held 2 bases outside the gene matches. Germline lookup yields CDR1 MGHDK and CDR2 SYGVNS. The CDR3 sequence is 14 residues long. The CDR3 spells CASSDPSGAYEQYF. The CDR3 DNA follows: TGTGCCAGCAGTGACCCTAGCGGGGCCTACGAGCAGTACTTC.

This chain links TRBV4-3 with TRBJ2-2; D may be TRBD2 (5 bases). V gave up 3 bases and J gave up 6 bases, with 14 bases separating them. The CDR3 is 15 amino acids. Germline V gene sequence: CDR1 LGHNA, CDR2 YSLEER. The CDR3 loop is CASSQEAGPAGELFF. The CDR3 nucleotides read TGCGCCAGCAGCCAGGAGGCAGGACCGGCCGGGGAGCTGTTTTTT.

This clonotype came up a few times. The chain has TRBV10-3 and TRBJ2-7; TRBD1 agrees at 9 bases. Trimming cost V 4 bases and J 0 bases; bases outside gene matches: 7. This CDR3 spans 16 amino acids. Germline values: CDR1 ENHRY, CDR2 SYGVKD. The CDR3 DNA reads TGTGCCATCAGTGGGGGACAGGGAGTGAGCTCCTACGAGCAGTACTTC. This gives the protein CAISGGQGVSSYEQYF.

This clonotype turned up a few times. The chain links TRBV12-3 or TRBV12-4 to TRBJ2-3, with D tentatively TRBD1 (6 bases). V lost 4 bases and J lost 1, with 24 bases in between. This CDR3 region has 19 residues. The CDR3 spells CASSWVRGYLTSGTDTQYF. CDR3 nucleotides: TGTGCCAGCAGTTGGGTGAGGGGGTACCTAACTTCGGGCACAGATACGCAGTATTTT.

This clonotype has ten or more counts. The rearrangement uses TRBV29-1 and TRBJ2-1; possible D gene TRBD2, 6 bases. Deletions cut 4 bases from V and 0 bases from J, with 10 bases between. This CDR3 has 14 residues. Germline V lookup: CDR1 SQVTM, CDR2 ANQGSEA. The CDR3 nucleotides are TGCAGCGTTGTGGCGGGGCACTCCTACAATGAGCAGTTCTTC. Translating gives CSVVAGHSYNEQFF.

This sequence joins TRBV7-2 and TRBJ1-2; maybe TRBD1 (5 bases). This CDR3 is built from 15 residues. From germline, CDR1 is SGHTA and CDR2 FQGNSA. Trimming cost V 0 bases and J 4 bases, with 12 bases left between them. The CDR3 protein is CASSLAGTGFYGYTF. CDR3 DNA sequence: TGTGCCAGCAGCTTAGCGGGGACGGGGTTCTATGGCTACACCTTC.

The chain links TRBV6-5 to TRBJ1-3, with TRBD1 as a possible D gene (5 bases). The V end lost 5 bases, the J end lost 0 bases, and 8 bases lay between the germline ends. The V gene's germline CDR1 is MNHEY and CDR2 SVGAGI. The CDR3 is 14 residues long. CDR3 sequence: CASSRDSSGNTIYF. The CDR3 DNA reads as TGTGCCAGCAGTAGGGACTCCTCTGGAAACACCATATATTTT.

The chain is built from TRBV7-6 and TRBJ2-3; 8 nucleotides agree with TRBD2. The germline CDR1 and CDR2 sequences are SGHVS and FNYEAQ. J was trimmed by 2 bases and V by 0 bases; bases with no gene match: 1. This CDR3 has 15 amino acids. CDR3 sequence reads: CASSLAGGVTDTQYF. The CDR3 DNA reads TGTGCCAGCAGCTTAGCCGGGGGGGTCACAGATACGCAGTATTTT.

This clonotype was recorded a few times. The gene calls are TRBV28 and TRBJ2-3; D gene unclear. The CDR3 spans 13 residues. V gave up 6 bases and J gave up 6 bases, with 13 bases separating them. The V gene's germline CDR1 is MDHEN and CDR2 SYDVKM. CDR3 region: CASSLPHYDTQYF. CDR3 nucleotide sequence: TGTGCCAGCAGCTTACCACACTACGATACGCAGTATTTT.